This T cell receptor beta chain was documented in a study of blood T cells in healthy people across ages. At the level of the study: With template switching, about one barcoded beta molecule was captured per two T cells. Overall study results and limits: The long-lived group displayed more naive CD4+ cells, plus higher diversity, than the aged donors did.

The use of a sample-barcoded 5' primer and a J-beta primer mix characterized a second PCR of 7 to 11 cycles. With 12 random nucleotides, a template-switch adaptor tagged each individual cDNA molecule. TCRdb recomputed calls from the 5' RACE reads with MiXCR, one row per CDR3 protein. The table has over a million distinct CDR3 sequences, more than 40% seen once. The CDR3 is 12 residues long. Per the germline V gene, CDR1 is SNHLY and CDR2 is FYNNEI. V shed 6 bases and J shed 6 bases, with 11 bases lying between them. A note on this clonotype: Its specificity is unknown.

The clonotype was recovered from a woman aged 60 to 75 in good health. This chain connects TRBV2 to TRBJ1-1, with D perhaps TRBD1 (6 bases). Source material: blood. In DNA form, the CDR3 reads TGTGCCAGCAGGGACAGTCGATCTGAAGCTTTCTTT. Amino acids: CASRDSRSEAFF.